These 24 T cell receptor beta chains originate from one sample sequenced in a study of blood T cell repertoires in COVID-19. Clones were read by immunoSEQ multiplex PCR, and TCRdb kept only the in-frame ones, dropping some. The repertoire consists of around 270,000 clones, with approximately 85% occurring once and the leading ten covering 0.87%. The sample comprised peripheral blood. These receptors all come from a human donor with COVID-19, enrolled during active disease. The donor label of this sample is uncertain.

The chain carries TRBV24-1 and TRBJ2-1; TRBD1 aligns across 8 bases. CDR1 and CDR2 (germline): KGHDR, SFDVKD. This CDR3 contains 16 residues. Trimming at V came to 3 bases and at J to 8 bases, leaving 11 bases not matched to a gene. CDR3 region: CATSDPSTGVGDEQFF. The CDR3, as DNA: TGTGCCACCAGTGATCCGTCGACAGGGGTGGGCGATGAGCAGTTCTTC.

The V gene is TRBV7-8, the J gene TRBJ1-2; 8 bases align to TRBD1. V lost 0 bases and J lost 6; bases outside the gene matches: 3. There are 14 residues in the CDR3. CDR1 is SGHVS and CDR2 is FQNEAQ in the germline V gene. The CDR3 DNA reads as TGTGCCAGCAGCTTAGCGCAGGGGGCAAATGGCTACACCTTC. As protein: CASSLAQGANGYTF.

The J gene is TRBJ2-7, the V gene TRBV5-1; 8 bases align to TRBD1. Trimming took 6 bases from V and 1 from J; bases not matched to a gene: 15. This CDR3 is 17 amino acids long. Looked up from germline, CDR1 is SGHRS and CDR2 is YFSETQ. CDR3 in DNA: TGCGCCAGCATGTTTTTAATGTCGACAGGGGATTCCTACGAGCAGTACTTC. Translation gives CASMFLMSTGDSYEQYF.

The chain employs TRBV29-1 and TRBJ2-3, with 15 bases matching TRBD2. Germline values: CDR1 SQVTM, CDR2 ANQGSEA. Trimming cost V 7 bases and J 5 bases; bases outside gene matches: 7. CDR3 length equals 15 residues. The DNA for the CDR3 is TGCAGCGCCCTACTGGGACTAGCGGGAGGAGATACGCAGTATTTT. Its protein is CSALLGLAGGDTQYF.

The chain has TRBV28 and TRBJ2-3, with D possibly matching TRBD1 (6 bases). The V gene's germline CDR1 is MDHEN and CDR2 SYDVKM. V lost 2 bases and J 6 bases, leaving 12 bases between the germline ends. This CDR3 comprises 14 residues. The CDR3 sequence: CASSLARGTDTQYF. In nucleotides, the CDR3 is TGTGCCAGCAGTTTAGCCAGGGGAACCGATACGCAGTATTTT. The full variable domain, completed using reference TRBV28 and TRBJ2-3, is DVKVTQSSRYLVKRTGEKVFLECVQDMDHENMFWYRQDPGLGLRLIYFSYDVKMKEKGDIPEGYSVSREKKERFSLILESASTNQTSMYLCASSLARGTDTQYFGPGTRLTVL.

In this sample, this clone turned up a few times. The chain couples TRBV6-6 to TRBJ1-5; D unresolved. The CDR3 has 14 amino acids. Germline assignment: CDR1 MNHNY and CDR2 SVGAGI (reference sequence). Trimming left V 7 bases short and J 7 bases short, with 17 bases between. In nucleotides, the CDR3 is TGTGCCAGCACAAACGCGGACCGGGAGCAGCCCCAGCATTTT. This sequence encodes CASTNADREQPQHF.

The CDR3 loop is CASSGLVQSNTGELFF. In nucleotides, the CDR3 is TGTGCCAGCAGTGGACTAGTTCAGTCGAACACCGGGGAGCTGTTTTTT. The chain uses TRBV6-1 and TRBJ2-2; a possible D gene is TRBD2 (6 bases). V was trimmed by 4 bases and J by 0 bases, leaving 12 bases between them. Per the germline V gene, CDR1 is MNHNS and CDR2 is SASEGT. CDR3 length equals 16 residues.

The rearrangement uses TRBV5-6 and TRBJ2-1; 7 bases are a match to TRBD2. The V gene's germline CDR1 is SGHDT and CDR2 YYEEEE. Losses at the gene ends were 7 bases for V and 7 bases for J; bases not matched to a gene: 8. The CDR3 covers 13 residues. For the CDR3, the DNA is TGTGCCAGCGGAAAGGTGGGGGGGAATGAGCAGTTCTTC. Amino acid sequence: CASGKVGGNEQFF.

CDR3 in DNA: TGCGCCAGCAGCCAAGATCCCTTTAATGGCTACACCTTC. This sequence encodes CASSQDPFNGYTF. The chain is built from TRBV4-1 and TRBJ1-2; D is ambiguous. Trimming removed 0 bases at V and 6 bases at J, with 8 bases between. The germline V gene encodes CDR1 MGHRA and CDR2 YSYEKL. The length of the CDR3 is 13 residues.

The V gene is TRBV14, the J gene TRBJ1-3; 8 positions agree with TRBD1. J lost 0 bases, V lost 1 base, and 8 bases had no gene match. From germline, CDR1 is SGHDN and CDR2 FVKESK. The CDR3 loop spans 18 amino acids. For the CDR3, the DNA is TGTGCCAGCAGCCAAGGGGGAGACAGGGGTTTCTCTGGAAACACCATATATTTT. Its protein is CASSQGGDRGFSGNTIYF.

The chain is built from TRBV5-4 and TRBJ2-6; 9 bases match TRBD1. Germline loops: CDR1 SGHNT, CDR2 YYREEE (reference sequence). This CDR3 comprises 16 residues. After removal of 2 bases from V and 0 bases from J, the junction contained 0 bases not matched to a gene. The CDR3 here is CASSLQGASGANVLTF. The CDR3 DNA reads TGTGCCAGCAGCTTACAGGGGGCCTCTGGGGCCAACGTCCTGACTTTC.

A note on this clone: This sample includes further DNA sequences coding for the same CDR3. The chain links TRBV28 to TRBJ1-5, with D unclear. The CDR3 is 12 amino acids. Germline values: CDR1 MDHEN, CDR2 SYDVKM. Deletions cut 5 bases from V and 1 base from J, with 3 bases between. CDR3 protein: CASSQSNQPQHF. The CDR3 DNA follows: TGTGCCAGCAGTCAGAGCAATCAGCCCCAGCATTTT.

This clone appeared a few times. The gene calls are TRBV12-3 or TRBV12-4 and TRBJ1-1, with a tentative D call TRBD1 (6 bases). Trimming left V 6 bases short and J 7 bases short, with 12 bases between. The CDR3 has 12 residues. DNA for the CDR3: TGTGCCAGCAGCTGGGGGGGCAGTGAAGCTTTCTTT. This encodes CASSWGGSEAFF.

The rearrangement links TRBV2 to TRBJ1-1, with 8 nucleotides matching TRBD1. Germline CDR1 reads SNHLY; CDR2 reads FYNNEI. The trim removed 6 bases at V and 7 bases at J, leaving 7 bases unmatched. This CDR3 region has 13 residues. The CDR3 DNA is TGTGCCAGCAGACGACAGGGGCAAGTTGAAGCTTTCTTT. The encoded protein is CASRRQGQVEAFF.

V and J are TRBV7-9 and TRBJ1-2; 8 positions agree with TRBD1. J was trimmed by 4 bases and V by 0 bases; bases with no gene match: 4. The CDR3 extends over 15 amino acids. Germline V CDR1 and CDR2: SEHNR, FQNEAQ (reference sequence). In DNA form, the CDR3 reads TGTGCCAGCAGCTTAGCAACAGGGGGTAGCTATGGCTACACCTTC. Its translation is CASSLATGGSYGYTF. Based on the CDR3 plus reference TRBV7-9 and TRBJ1-2, the full variable domain is DTGVSQNPRHKITKRGQNVTFRCDPISEHNRLYWYRQTLGQGPEFLTYFQNEAQLEKSRLLSDRFSAERPKGSFSTLEIQRTEQGDSAMYLCASSLATGGSYGYTFGSGTRLTVV.

The chain is built from TRBV6-5 and TRBJ1-2; D is possibly TRBD1 (6 bases). Germline V gene sequence: CDR1 MNHEY, CDR2 SVGAGI. V was cut by 6 bases and J by 7 bases, with 15 bases left in between. This CDR3 is built from 13 residues. The DNA for the CDR3 is TGTGCCAGCAGAAACAGGGTAATCGGTGGCTACACCTTC. Its protein is CASRNRVIGGYTF.

This clone occurred once. A much larger clone lies one base from this, so it may be a read error. The chain links TRBV29-1 to TRBJ2-3, with 11 bases aligning to TRBD2. The germline gives CDR1 SQVTM, CDR2 ANQGSEA. Germline trimming cut 6 bases from V and 0 bases from J; bases unmatched to any gene: 2. The CDR3 length is 14 residues. The CDR3 is CSVRTSGSTDTQYF. CDR3 coding DNA: TGCAGCGTCCGGACTAGCGGGAGCACAGATACGCAGTATTTT.

Here the CDR3 reads CASSLRGEGASYGYTF. The CDR3 coding sequence is TGTGCCAGCAGTTTACGGGGAGAGGGGGCTAGCTATGGCTACACCTTC. The chain recombines TRBV28 with TRBJ1-2, with TRBD1 identical over 7 bases. With 2 bases clipped from V and 4 bases from J, the junction kept 10 bases outside the gene matches. The length of the CDR3 is 16 residues. Germline V lookup: CDR1 MDHEN, CDR2 SYDVKM.

The CDR3 protein is CASAQGAPQNIQYF. The CDR3 DNA reads as TGTGCTAGTGCCCAGGGGGCGCCCCAAAACATTCAGTACTTC. The chain carries TRBV12-5 and TRBJ2-4; 8 nucleotides agree with TRBD1. The CDR3 contains 14 residues. V shed 7 bases, J shed 5 bases, and the junction held 7 bases outside the gene matches. Germline V gives CDR1 LGHNT, CDR2 FRNRAP.

The chain uses TRBV24-1 and TRBJ2-7; TRBD1 agrees at 9 bases. The V gene end was trimmed by 9 bases and the J gene end by 2 bases; junction bases not matched to a gene: 13. Per the germline V gene, CDR1 is KGHDR and CDR2 is SFDVKD. This CDR3 has 16 residues. This CDR3 is CATGEKRTGVPYEQYF. CDR3 nucleotides: TGTGCCACCGGGGAAAAAAGGACAGGGGTTCCCTACGAGCAGTACTTC.

The chain is built from TRBV6-6 and TRBJ2-1; 7 nucleotides agree with TRBD2. Trimming at V came to 6 bases and at J to 7 bases, leaving 9 bases not matched to a gene. Looked up from germline, CDR1 is MNHNY and CDR2 is SVGAGI (reference sequence). The CDR3 runs 14 residues. The CDR3 DNA reads as TGTGCCAGCAGCCAGGGACTATCAGGGAATGAGCAGTTCTTC. This codes for CASSQGLSGNEQFF.

V usage is TRBV28 and J usage is TRBJ1-1, with D tentatively TRBD1 (5 bases). Germline CDR1 reads MDHEN; CDR2 reads SYDVKM. This CDR3 region has 13 residues. With 7 bases removed from V and 2 bases from J, the gap between germline ends came to 11 bases. In DNA, the CDR3 is TGTGCCAGCATTCGTGACAGTAACACTGAAGCTTTCTTT. It is translated as CASIRDSNTEAFF.

The V gene is TRBV6-2 or TRBV6-3, the J gene TRBJ2-7, with no clear D. Trimming cost V 6 bases and J 0 bases, with 15 bases left between them. The CDR3 runs to 15 residues. Germline CDR1 and CDR2: MNHEY and SVGEGT. CDR3 sequence (DNA): TGTGCCAGCAGCTCATCAGGAACCTCCTCCTACGAGCAGTACTTC. Residues: CASSSSGTSSYEQYF.

This clone has a handful of counts. This rearrangement joins TRBV24-1 to TRBJ2-1; 10 bases align to TRBD2. J lost 6 bases, V lost 0 bases, and 19 bases had no gene match. The CDR3 runs 21 residues. Germline values: CDR1 KGHDR, CDR2 SFDVKD. The CDR3 here is CATSDLALRGVAGGAFNEQFF. CDR3 DNA sequence: TGTGCCACCAGTGATTTGGCTCTCAGGGGGGTAGCGGGAGGAGCCTTCAATGAGCAGTTCTTC.